This record looks at one T cell receptor (beta chain) sequence and its context. Enrolled during active infection, Seattle patients were then followed longitudinally. Trimming took 4 bases from V and 12 from J; bases not matched to a gene: 15. This CDR3 contains 16 residues. CDR1 and CDR2 (germline): SGDLS, YYNGEE. The source of the sample is a study of blood T cell repertoires in COVID-19. Background on the study: Collection of acute and convalescent COVID-19 samples took place in the United States, Italy and Spain. T cells, B-cell-depleted T cells, or PBMCs supplied cDNA or gDNA.

Profiling relied on immunoSEQ multiplex PCR, and the TCRdb table lists in-frame clones only, not all of them. The table lists over 100,000 clones, 75% to 90% of them singletons, with roughly 3.9% in the top ten. Sample: peripheral blood. The chain carries TRBV9 and TRBJ2-1, with 11 nucleotides matching TRBD1. This receptor was taken from a man aged 55-75 years with COVID-19, enrolled during active disease. The CDR3 DNA reads as TGTGCCAGCAGCCCTGTCCCGGGACAGGGGGTCTATTTGCAGTTCTTC. This gives the protein CASSPVPGQGVYLQFF.